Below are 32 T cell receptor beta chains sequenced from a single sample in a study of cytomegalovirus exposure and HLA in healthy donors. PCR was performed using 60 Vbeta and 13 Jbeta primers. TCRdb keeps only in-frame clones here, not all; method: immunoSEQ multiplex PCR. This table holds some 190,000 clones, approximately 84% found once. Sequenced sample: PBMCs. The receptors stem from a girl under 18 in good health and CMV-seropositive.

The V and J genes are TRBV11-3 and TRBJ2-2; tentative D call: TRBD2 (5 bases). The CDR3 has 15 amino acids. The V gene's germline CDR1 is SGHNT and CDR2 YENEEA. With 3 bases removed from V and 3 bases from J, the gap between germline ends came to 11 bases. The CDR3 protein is CASSFGLGDTGELFF. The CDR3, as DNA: TGTGCCAGCAGCTTTGGTTTGGGAGACACCGGGGAGCTGTTTTTT.

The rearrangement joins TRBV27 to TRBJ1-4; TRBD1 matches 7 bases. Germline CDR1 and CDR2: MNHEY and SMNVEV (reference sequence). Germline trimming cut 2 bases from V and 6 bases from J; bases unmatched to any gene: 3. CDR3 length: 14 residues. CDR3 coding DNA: TGTGCCAGCAGTTTAACAGGGGCCCATGAAAAACTGTTTTTT. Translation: CASSLTGAHEKLFF. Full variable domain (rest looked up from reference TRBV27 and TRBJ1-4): EAQVTQNPRYLITVTGKKLTVTCSQNMNHEYMSWYRQDPGLGLRQIYYSMNVEVTDKGDVPEGYKVSRKEKRNFPLILESPSPNQTSLYFCASSLTGAHEKLFFGSGTQLSVL.

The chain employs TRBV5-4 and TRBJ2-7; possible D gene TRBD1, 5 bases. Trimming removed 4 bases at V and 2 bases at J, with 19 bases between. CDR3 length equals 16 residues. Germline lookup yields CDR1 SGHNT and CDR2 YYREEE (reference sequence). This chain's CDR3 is CASSPTPDSGPYEQYF. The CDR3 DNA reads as TGTGCCAGCAGCCCTACCCCCGACAGTGGGCCCTACGAGCAGTACTTC. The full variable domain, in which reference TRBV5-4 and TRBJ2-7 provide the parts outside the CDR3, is ETGVTQSPTHLIKTRGQQVTLRCSSQSGHNTVSWYQQALGQGPQFIFQYYREEENGRGNFPPRFSGLQFPNYSSELNVNALELDDSALYLCASSPTPDSGPYEQYFGPGTRLTVT.

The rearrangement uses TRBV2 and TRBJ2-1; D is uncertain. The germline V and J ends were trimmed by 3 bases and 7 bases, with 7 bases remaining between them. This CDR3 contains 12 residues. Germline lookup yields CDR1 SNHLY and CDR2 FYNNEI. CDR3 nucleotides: TGTGCCAGCAGTGACCTAGTTAATGAGCAGTTCTTC. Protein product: CASSDLVNEQFF. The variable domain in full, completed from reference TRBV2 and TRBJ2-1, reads EPEVTQTPSHQVTQMGQEVILRCVPISNHLYFYWYRQILGQKVEFLVSFYNNEISEKSEIFDDQFSVERPDGSNFTLKIRSTKLEDSAMYFCASSDLVNEQFFGPGTRLTVL.

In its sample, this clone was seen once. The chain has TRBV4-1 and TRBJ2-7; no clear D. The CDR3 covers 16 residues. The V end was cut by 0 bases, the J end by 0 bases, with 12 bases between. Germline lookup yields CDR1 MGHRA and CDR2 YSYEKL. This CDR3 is CASSQDMAGDSYEQYF. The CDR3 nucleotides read TGCGCCAGCAGCCAAGATATGGCAGGCGACTCCTACGAGCAGTACTTC.

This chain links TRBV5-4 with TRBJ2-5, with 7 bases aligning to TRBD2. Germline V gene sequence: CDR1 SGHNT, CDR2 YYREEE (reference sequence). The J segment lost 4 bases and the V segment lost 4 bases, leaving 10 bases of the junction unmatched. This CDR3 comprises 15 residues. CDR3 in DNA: TGTGCCAGCAGCACCCAAAACCCGGGGGGAGAGACCCAGTACTTC. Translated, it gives CASSTQNPGGETQYF. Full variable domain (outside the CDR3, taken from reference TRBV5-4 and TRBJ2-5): ETGVTQSPTHLIKTRGQQVTLRCSSQSGHNTVSWYQQALGQGPQFIFQYYREEENGRGNFPPRFSGLQFPNYSSELNVNALELDDSALYLCASSTQNPGGETQYFGPGTRLLVL.

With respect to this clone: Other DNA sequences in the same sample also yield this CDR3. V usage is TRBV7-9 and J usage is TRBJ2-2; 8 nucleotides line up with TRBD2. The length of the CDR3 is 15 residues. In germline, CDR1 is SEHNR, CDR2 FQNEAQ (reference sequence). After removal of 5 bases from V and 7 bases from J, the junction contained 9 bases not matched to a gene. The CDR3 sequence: CASSVPGLVGGELFF. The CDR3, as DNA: TGTGCCAGCAGCGTCCCGGGACTAGTTGGCGGGGAGCTGTTTTTT. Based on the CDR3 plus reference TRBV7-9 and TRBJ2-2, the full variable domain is DTGVSQNPRHKITKRGQNVTFRCDPISEHNRLYWYRQTLGQGPEFLTYFQNEAQLEKSRLLSDRFSAERPKGSFSTLEIQRTEQGDSAMYLCASSVPGLVGGELFFGEGSRLTVL.

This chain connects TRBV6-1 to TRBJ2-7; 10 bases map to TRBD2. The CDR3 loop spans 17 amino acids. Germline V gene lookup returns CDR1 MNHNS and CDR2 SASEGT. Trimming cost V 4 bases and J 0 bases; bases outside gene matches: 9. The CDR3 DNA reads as TGTGCCAGCAGTGTAGCGGGAGGCTCGATTTACTCCTACGAGCAGTACTTC. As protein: CASSVAGGSIYSYEQYF.

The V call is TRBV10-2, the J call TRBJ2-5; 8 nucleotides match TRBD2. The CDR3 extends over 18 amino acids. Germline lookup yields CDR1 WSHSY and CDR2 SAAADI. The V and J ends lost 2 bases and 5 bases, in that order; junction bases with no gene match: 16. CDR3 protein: CASSETLDSGAARETQYF. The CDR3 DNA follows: TGCGCCAGCAGTGAGACCCTAGATAGCGGGGCTGCCAGGGAGACCCAGTACTTC.

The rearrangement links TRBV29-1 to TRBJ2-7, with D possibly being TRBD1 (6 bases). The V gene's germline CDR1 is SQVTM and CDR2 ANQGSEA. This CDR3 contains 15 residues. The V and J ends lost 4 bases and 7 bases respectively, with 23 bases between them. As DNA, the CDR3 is TGCAGCGTTGTGGGGACACCGACTACTGCTCGGGAGCAGTACTTC. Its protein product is CSVVGTPTTAREQYF.

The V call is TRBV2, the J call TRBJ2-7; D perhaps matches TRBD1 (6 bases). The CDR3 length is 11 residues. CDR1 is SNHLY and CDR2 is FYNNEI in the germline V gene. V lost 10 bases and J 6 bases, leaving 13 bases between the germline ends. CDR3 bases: TGTGCCATACGACAGGCCAGCGAGCAGTACTTC. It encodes CAIRQASEQYF. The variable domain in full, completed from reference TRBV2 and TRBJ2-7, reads EPEVTQTPSHQVTQMGQEVILRCVPISNHLYFYWYRQILGQKVEFLVSFYNNEISEKSEIFDDQFSVERPDGSNFTLKIRSTKLEDSAMYFCAIRQASEQYFGPGTRLTVT.

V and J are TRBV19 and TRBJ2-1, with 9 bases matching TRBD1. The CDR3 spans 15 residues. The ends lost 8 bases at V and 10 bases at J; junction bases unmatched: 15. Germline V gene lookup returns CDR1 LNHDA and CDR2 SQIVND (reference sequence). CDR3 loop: CASSTGGGFVGEQFF. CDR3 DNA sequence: TGTGCCAGTTCAACAGGGGGCGGATTTGTGGGAGAGCAGTTCTTC.

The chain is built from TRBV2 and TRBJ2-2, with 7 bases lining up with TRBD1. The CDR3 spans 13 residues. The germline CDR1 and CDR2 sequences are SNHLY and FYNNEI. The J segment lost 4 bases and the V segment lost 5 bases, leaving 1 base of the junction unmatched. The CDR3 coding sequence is TGTGCCAGCAGTTGGGACAGCACCGGGGAGCTGTTTTTT. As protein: CASSWDSTGELFF.

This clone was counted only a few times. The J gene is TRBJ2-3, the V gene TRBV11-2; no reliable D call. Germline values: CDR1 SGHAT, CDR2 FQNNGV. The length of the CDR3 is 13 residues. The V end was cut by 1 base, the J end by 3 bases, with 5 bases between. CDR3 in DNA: TGTGCCAGCAGCTTAGCTCTGACAGATACGCAGTATTTT. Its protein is CASSLALTDTQYF.

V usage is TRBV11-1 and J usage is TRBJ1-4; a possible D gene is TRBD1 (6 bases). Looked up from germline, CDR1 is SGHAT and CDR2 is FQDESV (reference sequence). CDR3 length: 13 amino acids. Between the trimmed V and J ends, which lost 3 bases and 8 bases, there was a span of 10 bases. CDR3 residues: CASSFGTKEKLFF. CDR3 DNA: TGTGCCAGCAGCTTCGGGACAAAGGAAAAACTGTTTTTT.

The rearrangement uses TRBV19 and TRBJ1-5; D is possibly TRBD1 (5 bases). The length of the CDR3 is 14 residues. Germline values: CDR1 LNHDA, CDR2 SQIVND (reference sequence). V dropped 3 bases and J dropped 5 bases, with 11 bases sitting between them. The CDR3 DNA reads TGTGCCAGTAGTATTGGACAAGGCCATCAGCCCCAGCATTTT. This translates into CASSIGQGHQPQHF.

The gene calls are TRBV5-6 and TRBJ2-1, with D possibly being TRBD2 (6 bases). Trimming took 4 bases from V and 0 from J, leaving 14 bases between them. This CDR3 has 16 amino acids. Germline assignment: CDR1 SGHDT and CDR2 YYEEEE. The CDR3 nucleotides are TGTGCCAGCAGCCACCTAGCGCTTACCTCCTACAATGAGCAGTTCTTC. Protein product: CASSHLALTSYNEQFF.

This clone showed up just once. As DNA, the CDR3 is TGTGCCTGGAGTTGGCAGCGGCACGGTACCTACGAGCAGTACTTC. Translated, it gives CAWSWQRHGTYEQYF. The chain couples TRBV30 to TRBJ2-7, with D possibly being TRBD2 (5 bases). Germline CDR1 is GTSNPN and CDR2 is SVGIG (reference sequence). The CDR3 totals 15 residues. Trimming cost V 2 bases and J 2 bases, with 16 bases left between them. Full variable domain (missing parts from reference TRBV30 and TRBJ2-7): SQTIHQWPATLVQPVGSPLSLECTVEGTSNPNLYWYRQAAGRGLQLLFYSVGIGQISSEVPQNLSASRPQDRQFILSSKKLLLSDSGFYLCAWSWQRHGTYEQYFGPGTRLTVT.

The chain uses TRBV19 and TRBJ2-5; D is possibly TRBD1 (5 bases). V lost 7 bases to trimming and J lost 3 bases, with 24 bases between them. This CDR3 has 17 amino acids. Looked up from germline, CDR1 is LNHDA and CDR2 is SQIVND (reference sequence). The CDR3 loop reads CASTPLKDKKSKETQYF. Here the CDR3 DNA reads TGTGCCAGTACTCCATTGAAGGACAAGAAAAGTAAAGAGACCCAGTACTTC.

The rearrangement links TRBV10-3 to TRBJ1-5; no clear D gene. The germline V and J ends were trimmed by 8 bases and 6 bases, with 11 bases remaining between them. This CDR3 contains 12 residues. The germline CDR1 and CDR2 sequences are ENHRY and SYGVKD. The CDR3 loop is CAIGRESQPQHF. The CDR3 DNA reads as TGTGCCATCGGTCGAGAAAGTCAGCCCCAGCATTTT.

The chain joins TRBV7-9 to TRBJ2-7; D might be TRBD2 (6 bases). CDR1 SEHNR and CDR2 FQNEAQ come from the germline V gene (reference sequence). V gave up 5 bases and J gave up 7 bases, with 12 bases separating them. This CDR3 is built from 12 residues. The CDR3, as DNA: TGTGCCAGCAGCGTCTCCGGAGGGGAGCAGTACTTC. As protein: CASSVSGGEQYF.

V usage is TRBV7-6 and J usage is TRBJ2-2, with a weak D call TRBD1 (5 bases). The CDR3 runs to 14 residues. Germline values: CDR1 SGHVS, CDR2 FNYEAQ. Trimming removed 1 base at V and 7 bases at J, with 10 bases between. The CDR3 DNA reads TGTGCCAGCAGCTTAGAGGGGTATAGCGGGGAGCTGTTTTTT. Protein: CASSLEGYSGELFF. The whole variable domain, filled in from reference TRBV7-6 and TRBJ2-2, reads GAGVSQSPRYKVTKRGQDVALRCDPISGHVSLYWYRQALGQGPEFLTYFNYEAQQDKSGLPNDRFSAERPEGSISTLTIQRTEQRDSAMYRCASSLEGYSGELFFGEGSRLTVL.

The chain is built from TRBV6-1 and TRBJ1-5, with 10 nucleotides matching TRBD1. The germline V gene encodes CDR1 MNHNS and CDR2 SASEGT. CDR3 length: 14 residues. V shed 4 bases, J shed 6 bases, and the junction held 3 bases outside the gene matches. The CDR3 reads CASSGTGGSQPQHF. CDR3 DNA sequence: TGTGCCAGCAGTGGGACAGGGGGGAGTCAGCCCCAGCATTTT.

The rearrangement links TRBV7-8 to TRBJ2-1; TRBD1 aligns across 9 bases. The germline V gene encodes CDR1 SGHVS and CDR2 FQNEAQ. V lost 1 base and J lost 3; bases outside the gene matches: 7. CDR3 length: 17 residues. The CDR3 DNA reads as TGTGCCAGCAGCTTAGAAGGAGGGACAGGGTACTACAATGAGCAGTTCTTC. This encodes CASSLEGGTGYYNEQFF.

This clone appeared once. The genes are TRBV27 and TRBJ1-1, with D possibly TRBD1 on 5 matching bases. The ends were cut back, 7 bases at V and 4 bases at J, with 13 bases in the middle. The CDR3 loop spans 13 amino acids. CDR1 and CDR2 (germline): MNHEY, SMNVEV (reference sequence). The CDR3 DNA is TGTGCCAGCATGCGAGACAGAGGCACTGAAGCTTTCTTT. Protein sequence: CASMRDRGTEAFF.

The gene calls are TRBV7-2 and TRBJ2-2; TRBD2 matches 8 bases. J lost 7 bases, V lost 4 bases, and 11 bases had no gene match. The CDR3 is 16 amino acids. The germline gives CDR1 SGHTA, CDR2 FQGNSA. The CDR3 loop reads CASSSTYGAGGGELFF. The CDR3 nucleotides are TGTGCCAGCAGCTCCACATATGGGGCGGGAGGCGGGGAGCTGTTTTTT.

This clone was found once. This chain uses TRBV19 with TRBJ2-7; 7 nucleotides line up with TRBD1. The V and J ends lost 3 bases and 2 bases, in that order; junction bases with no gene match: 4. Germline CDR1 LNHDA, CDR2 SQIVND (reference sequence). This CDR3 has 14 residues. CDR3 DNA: TGTGCCAGTAGTATGGGGCAGGGGGCCTACGAGCAGTACTTC. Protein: CASSMGQGAYEQYF.

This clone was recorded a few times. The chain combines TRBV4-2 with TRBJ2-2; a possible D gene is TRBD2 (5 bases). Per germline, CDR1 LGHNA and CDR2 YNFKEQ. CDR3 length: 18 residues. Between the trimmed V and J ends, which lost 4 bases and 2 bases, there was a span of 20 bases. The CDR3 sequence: CASSPKEVVRENTGELFF. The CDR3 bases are TGTGCCAGCAGCCCAAAGGAGGTCGTTAGGGAAAACACCGGGGAGCTGTTTTTT.

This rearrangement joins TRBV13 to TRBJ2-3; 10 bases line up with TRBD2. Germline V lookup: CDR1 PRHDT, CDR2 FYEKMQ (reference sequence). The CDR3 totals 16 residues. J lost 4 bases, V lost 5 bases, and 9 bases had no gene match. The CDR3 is CASSPTSGKDADTQYF. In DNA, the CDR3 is TGTGCCAGCAGCCCTACTAGCGGGAAGGACGCAGATACGCAGTATTTT. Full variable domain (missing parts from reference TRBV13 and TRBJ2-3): AAGVIQSPRHLIKEKRETATLKCYPIPRHDTVYWYQQGPGQDPQFLISFYEKMQSDKGSIPDRFSAQQFSDYHSELNMSSLELGDSALYFCASSPTSGKDADTQYFGPGTRLTVL.

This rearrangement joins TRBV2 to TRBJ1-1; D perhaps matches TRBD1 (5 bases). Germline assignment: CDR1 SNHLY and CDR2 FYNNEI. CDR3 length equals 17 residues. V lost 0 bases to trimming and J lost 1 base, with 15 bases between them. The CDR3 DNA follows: TGTGCCAGCAGTGAAGCGCTGTCAGGGCAAAAGAACACTGAAGCTTTCTTT. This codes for CASSEALSGQKNTEAFF.

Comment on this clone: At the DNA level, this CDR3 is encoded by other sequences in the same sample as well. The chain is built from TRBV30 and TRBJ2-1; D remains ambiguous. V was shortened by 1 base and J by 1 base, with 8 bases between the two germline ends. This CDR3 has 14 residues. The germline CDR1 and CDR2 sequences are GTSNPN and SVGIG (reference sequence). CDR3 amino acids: CAWSGSGSYNEQFF. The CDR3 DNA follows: TGTGCCTGGAGTGGGTCGGGTTCCTACAATGAGCAGTTCTTC.

CDR3 region: CASSTTGGASTEAFF. CDR3 nucleotide sequence: TGTGCCAGCAGTACCACAGGGGGCGCCAGCACTGAAGCTTTCTTT. This sequence joins TRBV2 and TRBJ1-1, with 9 bases fitting TRBD1. CDR3 length: 15 residues. Trimming cost V 5 bases and J 4 bases; bases outside gene matches: 8. The germline CDR1 and CDR2 sequences are SNHLY and FYNNEI.